This is a list of T cell receptor beta chains from one sample in a study of tumor-infiltrating lymphocytes in oesophageal squamous cell carcinoma. TCRdb used MiXCR to reprocess the PCR reads, holding one entry per CDR3 protein. Of about 2,800 distinct CDR3 sequences in the sample, approximately 15% were seen once. The sample taken for sequencing was esophageal tumor tissue. Source of these receptors: a male donor with esophageal squamous cell carcinoma. Both conserved end residues are part of each CDR3. Each record gives: J gene, clone size, D gene, V gene, CDR3 DNA, CDR3 protein. A D gene is named only where the DNA matches it firmly. Size is omitted from some rows. Given values are once, few, many or a class for expanded clones.

>TRBJ2-1|many|NA|TRBV2
TGTGCCAGCAGTCGTTACTCCTACAATGAGCAGTTCTTC
CASSRYSYNEQFF
>TRBJ2-7|medium-sized|NA|TRBV6-6
TGTGCCAGCAGTTACCACACGCTCTACGTCAACGAGCAGTACTTC
CASSYHTLYVNEQYF
>TRBJ2-7|medium-sized|TRBD1|TRBV7-8
TGTGCCAGCAAAACCACAGGGGGCGAGCAGTACTTC
CASKTTGGEQYF
>TRBJ1-2|many|NA|TRBV6-6
TGTGCCAGCAGTTACTGGGCGGGCGGGGGTAGTGGCTACACCTTC
CASSYWAGGGSGYTF
>TRBJ1-5|few|NA|TRBV19
TGTGCCAGTAGTATCGTGGGTAGCGGATTCAATCAGCCCCAGCATTTT
CASSIVGSGFNQPQHF
>TRBJ2-3|large|NA|TRBV7-8
TGTGCCAGCAGCTTAATTTTGGGGGCCACAGATACGCAGTATTTT
CASSLILGATDTQYF
>TRBJ2-2|many|NA|TRBV12-5
TGTGCTAGTGGTCCCCCATCCGCGGGTTACACCGGGGAGCTGTTTTTT
CASGPPSAGYTGELFF
>TRBJ1-3|medium-sized|NA|TRBV12-3/TRBV12-4
TGTGCCAGCAGTTTTCATCCTAGCTCTGGAAACACCATATATTTT
CASSFHPSSGNTIYF
>TRBJ1-2|medium-sized|NA|TRBV12-3/TRBV12-4
TGTGCCAGCAGTTTAGCCGCCGTGAACTATGGCTACACCTTC
CASSLAAVNYGYTF
>TRBJ1-3|large|TRBD1|TRBV7-9
TGTGCCAGACAGGGGGATGGAAACACCATATATTTT
CARQGDGNTIYF
>TRBJ2-1|large|NA|TRBV7-8
TGTGCCAGCAGCCTTCGGGCGCTCGAAACCTACAATGAGCAGTTCTTC
CASSLRALETYNEQFF
>TRBJ2-7|NA|TRBD1|TRBV20-1
TGCAGTGCTAGAGGTACCGACAGGGGCTCCTACGAGCAGTACTTC
CSARGTDRGSYEQYF
>TRBJ2-2|medium-sized|NA|TRBV7-7
TGTGCTAGCAGCCGGACAGCCCACGGGGAGCTGTTTTTT
CASSRTAHGELFF
>TRBJ1-3|medium-sized|NA|TRBV7-6
TGTGCCAGCAGCCTAACACTGCTAGGGCCTAAGAACCACTCTGGAAACACCATATATTTT
CASSLTLLGPKNHSGNTIYF
>TRBJ2-3|many|NA|TRBV5-1
TGCGCCAGCAGCTTGGAGGATACGCAGTATTTT
CASSLEDTQYF
>TRBJ2-3|medium-sized|TRBD1|TRBV6-1
TGTGCCAGCAGCCGGGACAGGGTGGCAGATACGCAGTATTTT
CASSRDRVADTQYF
>TRBJ2-7|medium-sized|TRBD2|TRBV5-1
TGCGCCAGCAGCCTAAGGACTAGCGGGATTTCCTACGAGCAGTACTTC
CASSLRTSGISYEQYF
>TRBJ2-7|medium-sized|NA|TRBV7-7
TGTGCTAGCAGCTTAGTCTTAGGCTACGAGCAGTACTTC
CASSLVLGYEQYF
>TRBJ1-5|few|TRBD1|TRBV19
TGTGCCAGTAGGCCCACCACGACAGGGGATGGTCAGCCCCAGCATTTT
CASRPTTTGDGQPQHF
>TRBJ2-2|many|NA|TRBV18
TGTGCCAGCTCACCACCCGGACTTGATGGAGGGGAGCTGTTTTTT
CASSPPGLDGGELFF
>TRBJ2-7|medium-sized|TRBD1|TRBV11-3
TGTGCCAGCAGCTTAGCACCGGGACAGAAATACTACGAGCAGTACTTC
CASSLAPGQKYYEQYF
>TRBJ2-3|large|TRBD2|TRBV7-8
TGTGCCAGCAGCTTAGGGCCAAGGCTAGCGGGGACAAATACGCAGTATTTT
CASSLGPRLAGTNTQYF
>TRBJ2-5|medium-sized|NA|TRBV10-3
TGTGCCATCAGTCCGTCTTTCGAGACCCAGTACTTC
CAISPSFETQYF
>TRBJ1-6|many|NA|TRBV4-1
TGCGCCAGCAGCCAAGGGTTTCGGGATGGCAATTCACCCCTCCACTTT
CASSQGFRDGNSPLHF
>TRBJ1-1|medium-sized|NA|TRBV5-4
TGTGCCAGCAGCACGGACGGAACGAACACTGAAGCTTTCTTT
CASSTDGTNTEAFF
>TRBJ2-7|once|NA|TRBV5-4
TGTGGCAGCGGCTTAGGAGAGTCCTACGAGCAGTACTTC
CGSGLGESYEQYF
>TRBJ1-3|few|NA|TRBV6-1
TGTGCCAGCACCAGGGGCCCCTCTGGAAACACCATATATTTT
CASTRGPSGNTIYF
>TRBJ1-3|NA|NA|TRBV12-5
TGTGCTAGTGGGCAATCTGGAAACACCATATATTTT
CASGQSGNTIYF
>TRBJ1-1|many|NA|TRBV10-2
TGCGCCAGCAGTAGTCCGGGGATGAACACTGAAGCTTTCTTT
CASSSPGMNTEAFF
>TRBJ1-1|medium-sized|TRBD1|TRBV6-1
TGTGCCAGCAGTGGACAGGGTTTGACTGAAGCTTTCTTT
CASSGQGLTEAFF
>TRBJ2-3|many|NA|TRBV11-1
TGTGCCAGCAGCTTAGTCGACCGGGGCCCAGTAGATACGCAGTATTTT
CASSLVDRGPVDTQYF
>TRBJ1-2|NA|TRBD1|TRBV30
TGTGCCTGGATCCGGACAGGGAAGCACTATGGCTACACCTTC
CAWIRTGKHYGYTF
>TRBJ1-2|medium-sized|NA|TRBV28
TGTGCCAGCAGTTTGATGGGGGCGCAGGGTAACTATGGCTACACCTTC
CASSLMGAQGNYGYTF
>TRBJ2-2|many|TRBD1|TRBV18
TGTGCCAGCTCATCGTTCCCCAGGGGGACCGGGGAGCTGTTTTTT
CASSSFPRGTGELFF
>TRBJ2-7|many|NA|TRBV6-2/TRBV6-3
TGTGCCAGCAGTTACTCTTTTGCCGAGCAGTACTTC
CASSYSFAEQYF
>TRBJ1-2|NA|NA|TRBV18
TGTGCCAGCTCACCACCTGCAGCTAACTATGGCTACACCTTC
CASSPPAANYGYTF
>TRBJ2-1|many|TRBD1|TRBV19
TGTGCCAGTAGTTGGACAGGGGGTACATATGAGCAGTTCTTC
CASSWTGGTYEQFF
>TRBJ1-2|many|TRBD1|TRBV12-3/TRBV12-4
TGTGCCAGCACTCCCACAGGGGATCTGAGGGGCTACACCTTC
CASTPTGDLRGYTF
>TRBJ1-5|many|NA|TRBV6-1
TGTGCCAGCAGGAACCTATATAGCAATCAGCCCCAGCATTTT
CASRNLYSNQPQHF
>TRBJ2-7|many|TRBD2|TRBV27
TGTGCCAGCAGTTTGGGACTAGCCTACAATGAGCAGTACTTC
CASSLGLAYNEQYF
>TRBJ2-2|medium-sized|NA|TRBV6-1
TGTGCCAGCAGTCTTCAATCGCCGGTTATCACCGGGGAGCTGTTTTTT
CASSLQSPVITGELFF
>TRBJ1-6|medium-sized|TRBD1|TRBV6-1
TGTGCCAGCAGTGGGACAGGGAGCTATTCACCCCTCCACTTT
CASSGTGSYSPLHF
>TRBJ1-2|large|TRBD1|TRBV7-2
TGTGCCAGCAGCTTAGTACAGGGGGCTCATAACTATGGCTACACCTTC
CASSLVQGAHNYGYTF
>TRBJ2-7|medium-sized|TRBD2|TRBV7-9
TGTGCCAGCAGCCCCCGGGACTACAACTACGAGCAGTACTTC
CASSPRDYNYEQYF
>TRBJ2-7|medium-sized|NA|TRBV11-3
TGTGCCAGCAGCTCACAACCAGGGCAGGACTACGAGCAGTACTTC
CASSSQPGQDYEQYF
>TRBJ1-5|many|NA|TRBV10-2
TGCGCCAGCAGTGATCTATGGGGGGGGAATCAGCCCCAGCATTTT
CASSDLWGGNQPQHF
>TRBJ2-7|medium-sized|TRBD2|TRBV14
TGTGCCAGCAGTGTCTCGGGGGGTAGTGTCAGCGAGCAGTACTTC
CASSVSGGSVSEQYF
>TRBJ2-7|many|TRBD2|TRBV14
TGTGCCAGCAGTTGGGGGGGGGAGCAGTACTTC
CASSWGGEQYF
>TRBJ1-5|medium-sized|TRBD1|TRBV28
TGTGCCAGCAGACTTGGAAGACAGGGAGACAATCAGCCCCAGCATTTT
CASRLGRQGDNQPQHF
>TRBJ1-3|NA|NA|TRBV12-3/TRBV12-4
TGTGCCAGCAGAATATCCGGGGACCAAACGGGTCCTGGAAACACCATATATTTT
CASRISGDQTGPGNTIYF